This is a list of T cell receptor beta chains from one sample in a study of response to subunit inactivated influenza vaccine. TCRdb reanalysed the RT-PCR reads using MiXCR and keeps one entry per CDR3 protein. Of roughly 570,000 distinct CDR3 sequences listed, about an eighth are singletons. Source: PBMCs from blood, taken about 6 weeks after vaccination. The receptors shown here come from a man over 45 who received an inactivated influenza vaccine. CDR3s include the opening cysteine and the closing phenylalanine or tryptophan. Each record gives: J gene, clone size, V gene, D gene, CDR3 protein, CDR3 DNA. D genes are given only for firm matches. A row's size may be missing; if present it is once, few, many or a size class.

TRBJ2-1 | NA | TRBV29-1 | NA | CSVEGQAGEQQFF | TGCAGCGTCGAGGGACAGGCGGGGGAGCAGCAGTTCTTC
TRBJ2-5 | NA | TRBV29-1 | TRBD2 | CSVRILGGAETQYF | TGCAGCGTTCGGATACTCGGGGGGGCAGAGACCCAGTACTTC
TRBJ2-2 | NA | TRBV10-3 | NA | CAITQVNTGELFF | TGTGCCATCACCCAGGTGAACACCGGGGAGCTGTTTTTT
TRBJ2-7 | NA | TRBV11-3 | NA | CASSLGPGSDEQYF | TGTGCCAGCAGCTTAGGTCCAGGGAGCGACGAGCAGTACTTC
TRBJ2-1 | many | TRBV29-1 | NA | CSVLQGWQFF | TGCAGCGTGCTACAGGGATGGCAGTTCTTC
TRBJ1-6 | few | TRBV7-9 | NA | CASSRRGESSPLHF | TGTGCCAGCAGCCGTCGGGGGGAGAGTTCACCCCTCCACTTT
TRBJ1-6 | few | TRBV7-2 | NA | CASSVTGALGGNSPLHF | TGTGCCAGCAGCGTAACAGGCGCCCTAGGGGGTAATTCACCCCTCCACTTT
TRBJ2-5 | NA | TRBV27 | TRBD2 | CASSQAGGRSRRTETQYF | TGTGCCAGCAGTCAAGCGGGAGGGCGATCCCGGAGGACGGAGACCCAGTACTTC
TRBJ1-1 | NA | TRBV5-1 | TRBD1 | CASSLQGARMGSEAFF | TGCGCCAGCAGCTTACAGGGGGCGCGCATGGGGTCCGAAGCTTTCTTT
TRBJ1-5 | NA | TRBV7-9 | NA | CASSSSEMGNQPQHF | TGTGCCAGCAGTTCCTCGGAGATGGGGAACCAGCCCCAGCATTTT
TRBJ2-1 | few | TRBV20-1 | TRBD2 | CSALRLAGISNPNEQFF | TGCAGTGCCCTCCGACTAGCGGGAATTTCTAACCCCAATGAGCAGTTCTTC
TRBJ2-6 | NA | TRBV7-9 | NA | CASSSYHRTGANVLTF | TGTGCCAGCAGCTCTTATCACAGGACCGGGGCCAACGTCCTGACTTTC
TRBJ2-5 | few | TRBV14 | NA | CASSQGGSGTQYF | TGTGCCAGCAGCCAAGGAGGTAGCGGGACCCAGTACTTC